This passage covers 32 T cell receptor beta chains from one sample sequenced in a study of CD8+CD57+ T cells in acquired aplastic anemia. The template for TCR beta VDJ and CDR3 sequence profiling was genomic DNA. TCRdb processed the reads anew with MiXCR; each CDR3 protein has one entry. The profile shows fewer than 300,000 distinct CDR3 sequences, 70% to 85% of them singletons. All sequencing subjects had displayed CD8+CD57+ cell expansion on flow cytometry. Sequenced material: sorted CD4+, CD8+, or CD8+CD57+ T cells (not recorded which) from PBMCs. These TCRs come from a human donor with aplastic anemia.

V usage is TRBV7-3 and J usage is TRBJ2-3; no clear D. CDR3 length: 14 amino acids. Germline CDR1 SGHTA, CDR2 FQGTGA. The V gene lost 2 bases and the J gene lost 13 bases, with 19 bases spanning the gap. This CDR3 reads CASSLGGGPETKYF. CDR3 DNA sequence: TGTGCCAGCAGCTTAGGCGGCGGTCCAGAAACGAAGTATTTT.

About this clonotype: Its ends do not fully match the called genes, so a read error is possible. The CDR3 here is CASSGGNNEESQYF. As DNA, the CDR3 is TGTGCCAGCAGCGGAGGCAACAATGAAGAGTCCCAGTACTTC. The V and J genes are TRBV9 and TRBJ2-5; no clear D. Germline V gene sequence: CDR1 SGDLS, CDR2 YYNGEE. The CDR3 totals 14 residues. Variable domain in full (rest from reference TRBV9 and TRBJ2-5): DSGVTQTPKHLITATGQRVTLRCSPRSGDLSVYWYQQSLDQGLQFLIQYYNGEERAKGNILERFSAQQFPDLHSELNLSSLELGDSALYFCASSGGNNEESQYFGPGTRLLVL.

This chain links TRBV10-3 with TRBJ1-1; D is uncertain. Germline CDR1 reads ENHRY; CDR2 reads SYGVKD. There are 15 residues in the CDR3. V shed 0 bases and J shed 3 bases, with 11 bases lying between them. DNA of the CDR3: TGTGCCATCAGTGAGTCTTGGCAGGCCCACACTGAAGCTTTCTTT. It codes for CAISESWQAHTEAFF.

This clonotype was seen a single time. A read error may produce the germline difference seen at one junction end. This chain joins TRBV7-9 and TRBJ2-3, with D perhaps being TRBD1 or TRBD2 (5 bases each). This CDR3 spans 14 amino acids. Germline CDR1 is SEHNR and CDR2 is FQNEAQ (reference sequence). In nucleotides, the CDR3 is TGTGCCAGCAGCCCTGCAGGGACGGTCGAGTACGTGTGGTTT. Amino acids: CASSPAGTVEYVWF.

This clonotype was seen only once. The chain uses TRBV7-2 and TRBJ1-2, with D perhaps TRBD1 (6 bases). This CDR3 region has 14 residues. Trimming stripped 1 base from V and 7 bases from J, with 13 bases between. Germline assignment: CDR1 SGHTA and CDR2 FQGNSA. The CDR3 region is CASSLDRTESGYTF. CDR3 DNA sequence: TGTGCCAGCAGCTTAGACAGGACAGAGTCTGGCTACACCTTC.

J is TRBJ1-2 and V is TRBV5-6; no clear D. The V end was cut by 2 bases, the J end by 5 bases, with 19 bases between. CDR1 SGHDT and CDR2 YYEEEE come from the germline V gene. The CDR3 sequence is 16 residues long. The CDR3 bases are TGTGCCAGCAGCTTCTGGAACAACGGGCTCGTATATGGCTACACCTTC. Its protein is CASSFWNNGLVYGYTF.

Remarks on this clonotype: The final CDR3 position lacks the conserved phenylalanine or tryptophan, pointing to a likely read error. No DNA is shown, since the ends of the CDR3 on it are uncertain; the CDR3 is the one TCRdb lists. The J gene is TRBJ2-1, the V gene TRBV2; the DNA was not used to check the table's D call, TRBD2. The CDR3 totals 16 residues, both ends included. Per germline, CDR1 SNHLY and CDR2 FYNNEI. This chain's CDR3 is CASGEGGTNTQYFDSG.

This clonotype was seen a few times. The chain carries TRBV12-3 or TRBV12-4 and TRBJ1-4, with D perhaps matching TRBD1 (5 bases). The ends were cut back, 5 bases at V and 3 bases at J, with 7 bases in the middle. CDR3 length: 13 amino acids. The DNA of the CDR3 is TGTGCCAGCAGTGACAGATCTAATGAAAAACTGTTTTTT. This encodes CASSDRSNEKLFF.

As for this clonotype: The junction departs from the called germline gene at one end, perhaps through a read error. The chain links TRBV7-9 to TRBJ2-1, with D perhaps assigned TRBD1 or TRBD2 (5 bases each). CDR3 length: 14 residues. The germline gives CDR1 SEHNR, CDR2 FQNEAQ (reference sequence). The CDR3 sequence: CASSLLAWGNEEFF. The CDR3 DNA is TGTGCCAGCAGCTTACTGGCATGGGGGAATGAGGAGTTCTTC.

This rearrangement joins TRBV11-3 to TRBJ2-1; no clear D gene. The CDR3 sequence is 15 residues long. Germline V CDR1 and CDR2: SGHNT, YENEEA. V gave up 0 bases and J gave up 8 bases, with 14 bases separating them. The CDR3 region has the DNA TGTGCCAGCAGCTTAGATATGGCAGCGTACGATGAGCAGTTCTTC. Translating it yields CASSLDMAAYDEQFF. Looking up the rest from reference TRBV11-3 and TRBJ2-1 gives the full variable domain: EAGVVQSPRYKIIEKKQPVAFWCNPISGHNTLYWYLQNLGQGPELLIRYENEEAVDDSQLPKDRFSAERLKGVDSTLKIQPAELGDSAVYLCASSLDMAAYDEQFFGPGTRLTVL.

Worth noting for this clonotype: The limits of the CDR3 on the DNA are not certain, so only TCRdb's listed CDR3 is given. This rearrangement joins TRBV7-2 to TRBJ2-5; the table's TRBD2 call for D was not verified on the DNA. The germline V gene encodes CDR1 SGHTA and CDR2 FQGNSA. The CDR3 has 14 amino acids, counting both end residues. CDR3 protein: CASSFPRVGTGAFF.

The chain is built from TRBV9 and TRBJ1-5; no reliable D call. The V end was cut by 5 bases, the J end by 14 bases, with 23 bases between. The germline CDR1 and CDR2 sequences are SGDLS and YYNGEE. This CDR3 comprises 14 residues. The CDR3 DNA reads TGTGCCAGCAGTGATGATTATAGCAATCACCCCGAGCATTTT. Translated: CASSDDYSNHPEHF.

About this clonotype itself: Likely a read error: the CDR3 ends without its conserved phenylalanine or tryptophan. It is unclear where the CDR3 begins or ends on the DNA, so no DNA is shown, and the CDR3 is as TCRdb lists it. The rearrangement links TRBV6-4 to TRBJ2-5; TRBD1 is the table's D call, not checked against the DNA. CDR1 MRHNA and CDR2 SNTAGT come from the germline V gene. The CDR3 adds up to 13 amino acids, both ends counted. This CDR3 reads CASRTRGQENLAE.

J is TRBJ1-2 and V is TRBV9; no clear D gene. The V end was cut by 4 bases, the J end by 3 bases, with 16 bases between. The CDR3 is 15 amino acids. Germline V gene data show CDR1 as SGDLS and CDR2 as YYNGEE. CDR3: CASSLTSDADYGYTF. The CDR3 nucleotides read TGTGCCAGCAGCTTGACATCAGACGCGGACTATGGCTACACCTTC.

The rearrangement links TRBV12-5 to TRBJ2-2; D is perhaps TRBD1 (5 bases). The CDR3 covers 12 residues. Trimming left V 6 bases short and J 6 bases short, with 8 bases between. Germline V CDR1 and CDR2: LGHNT, FRNRAP. CDR3 coding DNA: TGTGCTAGTGGATCCAGGGCCGGGGAGCTGTTTTTT. Translation gives CASGSRAGELFF.

This chain connects TRBV11-3 to TRBJ2-5; no firm D call. This CDR3 spans 12 amino acids. The ends were cut back, 0 bases at V and 9 bases at J, with 8 bases in the middle. In germline, CDR1 is SGHNT, CDR2 YENEEA. The CDR3 sequence is CASSLEAAAQYF. The DNA for the CDR3 is TGTGCCAGCAGCTTAGAGGCCGCGGCCCAGTACTTC.

V gene TRBV9 combines with J gene TRBJ2-3; D possibly matches TRBD1 or TRBD2 (7 bases each). Per the germline V gene, CDR1 is SGDLS and CDR2 is YYNGEE. CDR3 length: 15 amino acids. V was trimmed by 8 bases and J by 11 bases, leaving 27 bases between them. CDR3 bases: TGTGCCAGTAGCCAGGGGGGGGAAACCTACAATGAGCAGTATTTT. Translation: CASSQGGETYNEQYF.

This clonotype was found a few times. The junction and the germline gene differ at one end; a read error may be behind it. The chain links TRBV9 to TRBJ2-5, with 7 positions matching TRBD2. This CDR3 has 14 amino acids. The germline CDR1 and CDR2 sequences are SGDLS and YYNGEE. The CDR3 DNA reads as TGTGCCAGCAGCGGAGTAGCGGGTAACACCGGGGAGCACTTC. This translates into CASSGVAGNTGEHF.

The rearrangement joins TRBV20-1 to TRBJ1-2; no definite D call. There are 12 residues in the CDR3. V dropped 3 bases and J dropped 2 bases, with 7 bases sitting between them. Germline CDR1 reads DFQATT; CDR2 reads SNEGSKA (reference sequence). The CDR3 reads CSASGRNYGYTF. As DNA, the CDR3 is TGCAGTGCTAGTGGCAGAAACTATGGCTACACCTTC.

This clonotype was found once. As the CDR3 is not closed by the conserved phenylalanine or tryptophan, this likely results from a read error. Because the CDR3's place on the DNA is in doubt, the DNA is left out and the CDR3 is given as listed by TCRdb. The chain joins TRBV7-9 to TRBJ2-3. Both ends counted, the CDR3 spans 13 residues. Germline V gene lookup returns CDR1 SEHNR and CDR2 FQNEAQ (reference sequence). The CDR3 loop reads CASGSVNTEAFFG.

This clonotype was seen a handful of times. This chain connects TRBV2 to TRBJ2-7; D remains ambiguous. From germline, CDR1 is SNHLY and CDR2 FYNNEI. CDR3 size: 12 residues. V was cut by 7 bases and J by 4 bases, with 11 bases left in between. This CDR3 reads CASTSEGYEQYF. CDR3 sequence (DNA): TGTGCCAGCACCTCGGAAGGTTACGAGCAGTACTTC. Combining the CDR3 with reference TRBV2 and TRBJ2-7 gives the whole variable domain EPEVTQTPSHQVTQMGQEVILRCVPISNHLYFYWYRQILGQKVEFLVSFYNNEISEKSEIFDDQFSVERPDGSNFTLKIRSTKLEDSAMYFCASTSEGYEQYFGPGTRLTVT.

V gene TRBV19 combines with J gene TRBJ1-1; D is perhaps TRBD1 (5 bases). This CDR3 has 15 residues. The V and J ends lost 0 bases and 1 base respectively, with 9 bases between them. Germline CDR1 and CDR2: LNHDA and SQIVND (reference sequence). The CDR3 here is CASSIDGGPNTEAFF. The CDR3, as DNA: TGTGCCAGTAGTATAGACGGGGGACCGAACACTGAAGCTTTCTTT.

Concerning this clonotype: Relative to the germline gene, one junction end is altered; a read error may explain this. The J gene is TRBJ2-3, the V gene TRBV7-2, with 9 bases fitting TRBD2. The germline V gene encodes CDR1 SGHTA and CDR2 FQGNSA. The CDR3 sequence is 14 residues long. The CDR3 sequence is CASSSAGGGNTQYF. The CDR3 DNA reads as TGTGCCAGCAGCTCAGCGGGGGGCGGCAATACCCAGTACTTT.

Concerning this clonotype itself: The CDR3 ends on some other residue instead of the conserved phenylalanine or tryptophan, so this is likely a read error. The CDR3 is CAGRLARETQYV. DNA for the CDR3: TGTGCCGGCCGGCTGGCTAGGGAGACCCAGTACGTC. The chain recombines TRBV7-2 with TRBJ2-5; D remains ambiguous. Germline-derived CDR1 and CDR2 are SGHTA and FQGNSA. V gave up 11 bases and J gave up 5 bases, with 15 bases separating them. CDR3 length: 12 amino acids.

About this clonotype: The CDR3 ends on some other residue instead of the conserved phenylalanine or tryptophan, so this is likely a read error. The DNA is omitted, as the CDR3 cannot be located on it reliably, and the CDR3 follows TCRdb's listing. The J gene is TRBJ2-1, the V gene TRBV9; the table names TRBD2, a call not compared with the DNA. Per the germline V gene, CDR1 is SGDLS and CDR2 is YYNGEE. Including both end residues, the CDR3 is 13 amino acids long. CDR3: CASSAEANPGGRV.

V gene TRBV7-4 combines with J gene TRBJ2-3, with D possibly being TRBD1 or TRBD2 (5 bases each). Trimming took 5 bases from V and 10 from J, leaving 25 bases between them. Looked up from germline, CDR1 is SGHVT and CDR2 is SQSDAQ. The CDR3 loop spans 16 amino acids. CDR3 region: CASSVDGTGGSAPQYF. CDR3 nucleotide sequence: TGTGCCAGCAGCGTAGACGGGACCGGCGGATCAGCCCCGCAGTATTTT.

Worth noting for this clonotype: One end of the junction fails to match germline, which may point to a read error. The rearrangement links TRBV2 to TRBJ2-7; D may be TRBD2 (7 bases). The CDR3 is made up of 14 amino acids. Germline V CDR1 and CDR2: SNHLY, FYNNEI. The CDR3 reads CASRGGGTATQHYF. CDR3 DNA sequence: TGTGCCAGCAGGGGCGGGGGCACAGCTACGCAGCATTATTTC. Using reference TRBV2 and TRBJ2-7 for the parts outside the CDR3, the full variable domain is EPEVTQTPSHQVTQMGQEVILRCVPISNHLYFYWYRQILGQKVEFLVSFYNNEISEKSEIFDDQFSVERPDGSNFTLKIRSTKLEDSAMYFCASRGGGTATQHYFGPGTRLTVT.

This clonotype was detected a few times. The gene calls are TRBV10-3 and TRBJ2-3, with 10 bases identical to TRBD2. Germline CDR1 and CDR2: ENHRY and SYGVKD. The V gene end was trimmed by 4 bases and the J gene end by 5 bases; junction bases not matched to a gene: 15. CDR3 size: 18 residues. For the CDR3, the DNA is TGTGCCATCAGTGCGTCTAGCGGGAGCAAGTCAGGGGTAGATACGCAGTATTTT. Encoded protein: CAISASSGSKSGVDTQYF.

Points on this clonotype: Germline is not matched at one junction end, which may reflect a read error. V and J are TRBV9 and TRBJ1-1, with 7 bases fitting TRBD1. CDR1 SGDLS and CDR2 YYNGEE come from the germline V gene. This CDR3 comprises 15 residues. CDR3 sequence: CASSLADRALNETFF. CDR3 in DNA: TGTGCCAGCAGTTTAGCCGACAGGGCTCTTAATGAAACTTTCTTT.

On this clonotype itself: The CDR3 end shows no conserved phenylalanine or tryptophan, and so a read error is likely. The DNA is omitted, as the CDR3 cannot be located on it reliably, and the CDR3 follows TCRdb's listing. The V call is TRBV7-9, the J call TRBJ2-1; the DNA was not compared with TRBD2, the D call given in the table. Germline V lookup: CDR1 SEHNR, CDR2 FQNEAQ (reference sequence). The CDR3 contains 13 residues when both ends are counted. CDR3 amino acids: CASSDGGSGEQFL.

The chain uses TRBV4-2 and TRBJ1-4, with D uncertain. V lost 0 bases and J 0 bases, leaving 8 bases between the germline ends. The CDR3 is 16 amino acids. Germline assignment: CDR1 LGHNA and CDR2 YNFKEQ. CDR3 nucleotides: TGTGCCAGCAGCCAAGATGGCCATGCAACTAATGAAAAACTGTTTTTT. As protein: CASSQDGHATNEKLFF.

The chain couples TRBV20-1 to TRBJ2-7; D is perhaps TRBD1 (6 bases). The V end was cut by 5 bases, the J end by 8 bases, with 13 bases between. This CDR3 has 11 residues. Germline V gene data show CDR1 as DFQATT and CDR2 as SNEGSKA (reference sequence). CDR3 DNA sequence: TGCAGTGCTGTTGCAGGACAGAAGCAGTACTTC. This codes for CSAVAGQKQYF.